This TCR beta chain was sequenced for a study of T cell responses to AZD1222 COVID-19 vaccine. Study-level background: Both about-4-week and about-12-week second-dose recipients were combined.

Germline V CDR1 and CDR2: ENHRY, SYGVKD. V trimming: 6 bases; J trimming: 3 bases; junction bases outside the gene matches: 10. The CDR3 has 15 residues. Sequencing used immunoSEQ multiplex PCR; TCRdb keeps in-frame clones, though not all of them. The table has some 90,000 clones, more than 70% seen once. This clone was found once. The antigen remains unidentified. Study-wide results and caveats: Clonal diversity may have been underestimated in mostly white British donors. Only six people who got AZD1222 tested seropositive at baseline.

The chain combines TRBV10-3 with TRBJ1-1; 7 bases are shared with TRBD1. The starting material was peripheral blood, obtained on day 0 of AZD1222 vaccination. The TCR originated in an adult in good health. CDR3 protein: CAISPYRGGHTEAFF. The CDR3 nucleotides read TGTGCCATCAGCCCCTACAGGGGAGGGCACACTGAAGCTTTCTTT.